The source of this T cell receptor (beta chain) is a study of identical twins. Overall study results and limits: Twins' excess sharing was less marked for out-of-frame beta sequences.

Concerning this clonotype: Its antigen is still unknown.

The CDR3 has 15 residues. Trimming removed 2 bases from V and 1 base from J, with 12 bases in between. CDR1 is SGDLS and CDR2 is YYNGEE in the germline V gene. MiXCR, run by TCRdb on the 5' RACE reads, gives a single entry per CDR3 protein. The table includes roughly 750,000 distinct CDR3 sequences, less than 25% detected once. The same sample was also studied in work on T cells expressing NK-cell markers. That work adds: Uncertainty persisted over the HCMV specificity of expanded NKG2C+ T cell clones.

This sequence was found in a woman aged 18-35 years in good health. The sequenced material came from PBMCs. V and J are TRBV9 and TRBJ1-1, with D uncertain. The CDR3 DNA reads as TGTGCCAGCAGCGTCCTCGGCAGGCCGAACACTGAAGCTTTCTTT. Amino acid sequence: CASSVLGRPNTEAFF.